The clone carrying this TCR beta chain appeared a few times. Its antigen remains unidentified. The data derive from a study of radiotherapy plus CTLA-4 blockade in lung cancer. Study conclusions and caveats: Clones of tumor-derived TCRs expanded in blood after radiotherapy plus ipilimumab.

Clones were sequenced by immunoSEQ multiplex PCR, and TCRdb holds only the in-frame ones, with some missing. The sample contains about 45,000 clones, around 63% of which appear only once. There are 15 residues in the CDR3. From germline, CDR1 is LGHNA and CDR2 YSLEER. The germline V and J ends were trimmed by 0 bases and 6 bases, with 14 bases remaining between them. This chain connects TRBV4-3 to TRBJ1-1; TRBD1 might be the D (5 bases). Sequencing used peripheral blood, obtained from a patient treated with radiotherapy plus ipilimumab. The clonotype was recovered from a human donor with non-small cell lung cancer who had a partial response to radiotherapy plus ipilimumab. CDR3 region: CASSQERDSISEAFF. The CDR3, as DNA: TGCGCCAGCAGCCAAGAGAGAGACAGTATCTCTGAAGCTTTCTTT.